This T cell receptor (beta chain) appears in the sequencing data of a study of blood T cell repertoires in COVID-19. On the study more broadly: The United States, Italy and Spain supplied acute and convalescent COVID-19 samples. T cells, B-cell-depleted T cells, or PBMCs provided the cDNA or gDNA that served as material.

This clone occurred once. Original processing methods: Using reference gene primer amplification, nucleated cell counts were estimated. TCRdb's copy holds only in-frame clones and misses some; the assay was immunoSEQ multiplex PCR. That table is the source of V, J and clone size, and D and trimming were worked out from the DNA. The data contain more than 110,000 clones, over 60% of them seen just once; the ten biggest clones take up roughly 14%. Germline CDR1 MGHDK, CDR2 SYGVNS. Trimming took 8 bases from V and 9 from J, leaving 14 bases between them. The CDR3 sequence is 13 residues long. Sequences were obtained from peripheral blood. The chain is built from TRBV25-1 and TRBJ1-6; D perhaps matches TRBD1 (6 bases). This receptor was obtained from an elderly man with acute or convalescent COVID-19. Here the CDR3 reads CASWGPVGSPLHF. DNA for the CDR3: TGTGCCAGCTGGGGGCCTGTTGGTTCACCCCTCCACTTT.